This T cell receptor beta chain was documented in a study of T cells after yellow fever vaccination. A few counts support this clonotype. Production of TCR cDNA was by 5'RACE template switching, which also added a universal primer site and UMIs. Using its own MiXCR run on the 5' RACE reads, TCRdb lists one record per CDR3 protein. The table records a few hundred thousand distinct CDR3 sequences, 3% to 4% of them present only once. The CDR3 is 13 residues long. Germline CDR1 and CDR2: SQVTM and ANQGSEA. Trimming took off 4 bases at V and 9 bases at J, with 16 bases between the two ends. This sequence originates from a man between 18 and 29 years old who received the YFV17D yellow fever vaccine. The material was CD4+ T cells sorted from PBMCs, obtained 10 days after the yellow fever booster vaccination. V gene TRBV29-1 combines with J gene TRBJ2-1; D uncertain. The CDR3 reads CSVGRAVNSEQFF. The CDR3 bases are TGCAGCGTTGGTCGGGCCGTAAATAGTGAGCAGTTCTTC.